The present T cell receptor (beta chain) was sequenced within a study of T cells after yellow fever vaccination (dated by TCRdb to the late 2010s). General notes on the study: The SMART-Seq v4 Ultra Low Input RNA kit was used to prepare libraries from fractions with low cell numbers. To follow T-cell clones before and after both primary and booster YFV17D yellow fever vaccination, bulk TCR alpha and beta repertoires underwent longitudinal sequencing. Two healthy male donors, one aged 18 to 30 and one aged 30 to 40 years, made up the cohort. Blood was drawn at multiple timepoints before and after primary and secondary immunization, with bulk PBMC replicates and cell subsets isolated. Here is what the overall study found, with its caveats: The study included only two donors, which limits how far the findings can be generalized. FACS-sorted repertoires could contain abundant contaminating clonotypes from the bulk population, so computational filtering was required. A small share of clonotypes was detected in both CD4 and CD8 compartments, with the overlap likely arising from convergent recombination. Most clones expanded after primary vaccination (around 96% of CD4 and around nine tenths of CD8) were re-detected after the booster, suggesting that broad memory maintenance occurred. The secondary T-cell response was found to be weaker but faster than the primary response, with a peak reached on day 5 rather than on day 15.

TCR cDNA was synthesized by 5'RACE template switching, through which a universal primer site and unique molecular identifiers were introduced. cDNA synthesis was primed from both the TCR alpha and TCR beta constant segments. Libraries were amplified in two PCR steps, with sample barcodes and sequencing adapters added in the second step. Sequencing of libraries was done on Illumina HiSeq 2500 (2x100 bp) or NovaSeq (2x150 bp). Per the source publication's procedure: Reads were demultiplexed and collapsed into UMI consensus sequences with MIGEC, and V(D)J alignment was performed with MiXCR. Using edgeR on replicate PBMC samples, clonotypes were called vaccine-responding if FDR was below 0.01 and the log2 fold change was above 5 up to day 15. CD4 or CD8 identity was assigned to each bulk clonotype according to whether the clonotype was present at higher abundance in the sequenced CD4 repertoire or the sequenced CD8 repertoire. Using fastp trimming at Q25 and MiXCR clonotype assembly, TCRdb reanalyzed the public sequencing data and kept in-frame beta chains. Rows with one shared CDR3 protein collapse into an entry with the most common genes and DNA. The authors' filters were not applied to this entry. The sample records some 110,000 distinct CDR3 sequences, about 7.4% of which are singletons. The ten most abundant clones make up about 2.7% of the sample.

Via the germline V gene, CDR1 is SGHAT and CDR2 FQNNGV. V is trimmed back by 2 bases and J by 8 bases, and the junction contains 9 bases that no gene match accounts for. The cysteine opens and the phenylalanine closes a CDR3 of 16 amino acids. CDR3 DNA is the only sequence kept; it has 48 bases, read in frame from the first base. The sample's treatment or condition label is to be understood as: live attenuated yellow fever vaccine strain. PBMCs were isolated from peripheral blood using a standard Ficoll-Paque protocol. Dynabeads CD4 and CD8 positive selection kits were used to isolate CD4 and CD8 T-cell fractions. TriZol was used to extract RNA from bulk PBMCs, from CD4 and CD8 fractions, and from dextramer-positive and dextramer-negative fractions. This clonotype was observed at least ten times. Its antigen is currently not known. Base qualities are missing; no much larger clone stands one base away.

The V and J segments used are TRBV11-2 and TRBJ2-2; the central 9 bases match TRBD2. The sequence was obtained from a man between 18 and 29 years old who received the YFV17D yellow fever vaccine. Sequenced material: CD4+ T cells sorted from PBMCs, taken around 10 days after the first yellow fever vaccination. At the DNA level, the sequence is TGTGCCAGCAGCTTACGTCCGATTAGCGGGGGTGGGGAGCTGTTTTTT. Its product reads: CASSLRPISGGGELFF.